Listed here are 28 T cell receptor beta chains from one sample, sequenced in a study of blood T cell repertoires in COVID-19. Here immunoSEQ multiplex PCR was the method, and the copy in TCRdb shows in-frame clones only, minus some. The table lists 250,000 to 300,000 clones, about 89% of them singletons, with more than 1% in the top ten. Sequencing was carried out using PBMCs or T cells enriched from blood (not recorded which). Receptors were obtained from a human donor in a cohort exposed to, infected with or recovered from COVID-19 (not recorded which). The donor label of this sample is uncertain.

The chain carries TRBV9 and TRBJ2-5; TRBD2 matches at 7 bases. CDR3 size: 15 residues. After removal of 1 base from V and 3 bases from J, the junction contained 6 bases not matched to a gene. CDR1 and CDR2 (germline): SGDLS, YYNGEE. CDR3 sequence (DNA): TGTGCCAGCAGCGTATGGGGCAGCGGGAAAGAGACCCAGTACTTC. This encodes CASSVWGSGKETQYF.

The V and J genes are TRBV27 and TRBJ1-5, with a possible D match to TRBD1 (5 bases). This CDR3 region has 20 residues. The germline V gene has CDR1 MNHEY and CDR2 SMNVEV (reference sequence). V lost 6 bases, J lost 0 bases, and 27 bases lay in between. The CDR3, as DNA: TGTGCCAGCAGCCATAAACTCGACAGTCGGGTCCCATATAGCAATCAGCCCCAGCATTTT. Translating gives CASSHKLDSRVPYSNQPQHF.

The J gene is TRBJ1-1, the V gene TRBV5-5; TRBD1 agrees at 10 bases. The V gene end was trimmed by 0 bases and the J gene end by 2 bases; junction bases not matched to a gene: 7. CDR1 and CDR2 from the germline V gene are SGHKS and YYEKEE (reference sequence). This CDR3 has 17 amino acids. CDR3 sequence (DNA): TGTGCCAGCAGCTTGGCCCGCGGGACAGGGGTAAACACTGAAGCTTTCTTT. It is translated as CASSLARGTGVNTEAFF.

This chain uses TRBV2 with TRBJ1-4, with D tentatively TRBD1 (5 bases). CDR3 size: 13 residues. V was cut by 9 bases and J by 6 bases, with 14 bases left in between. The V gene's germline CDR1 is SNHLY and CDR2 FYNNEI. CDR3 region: CASVRGGYEKLFF. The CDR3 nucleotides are TGTGCCAGTGTACGGGGGGGTTATGAAAAACTGTTTTTT.

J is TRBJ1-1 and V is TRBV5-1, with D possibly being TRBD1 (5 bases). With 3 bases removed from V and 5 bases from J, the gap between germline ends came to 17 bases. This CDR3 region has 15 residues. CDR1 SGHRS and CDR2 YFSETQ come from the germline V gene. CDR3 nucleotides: TGCGCCAGCAGCTCCTCCTTAACAGGCCCTACTGAAGCTTTCTTT. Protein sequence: CASSSSLTGPTEAFF.

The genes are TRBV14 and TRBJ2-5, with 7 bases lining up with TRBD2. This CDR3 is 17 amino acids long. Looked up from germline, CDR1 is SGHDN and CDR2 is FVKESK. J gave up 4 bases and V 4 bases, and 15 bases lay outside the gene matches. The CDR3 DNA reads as TGTGCCAGCAGCCCTCTGGTCCGCTCTGGACTAGGAGAGACCCAGTACTTC. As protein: CASSPLVRSGLGETQYF.

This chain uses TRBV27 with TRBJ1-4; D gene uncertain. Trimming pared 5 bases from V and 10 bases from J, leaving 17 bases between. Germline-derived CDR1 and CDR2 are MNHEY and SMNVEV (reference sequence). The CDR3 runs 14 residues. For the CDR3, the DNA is TGTGCCAGCAGTCAATGGCTCGCCCATGGAAAACTGTTTTTT. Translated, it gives CASSQWLAHGKLFF.

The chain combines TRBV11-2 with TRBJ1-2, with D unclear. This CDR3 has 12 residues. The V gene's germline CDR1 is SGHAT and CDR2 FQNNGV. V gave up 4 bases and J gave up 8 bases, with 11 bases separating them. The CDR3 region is CASSSGGVGYTF. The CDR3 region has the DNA TGTGCCAGCAGCTCCGGCGGGGTAGGCTACACCTTC.

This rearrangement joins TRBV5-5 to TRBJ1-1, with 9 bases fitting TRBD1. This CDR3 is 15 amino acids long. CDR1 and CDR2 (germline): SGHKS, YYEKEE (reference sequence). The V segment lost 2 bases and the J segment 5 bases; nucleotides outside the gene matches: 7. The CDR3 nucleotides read TGTGCCAGCAGCTTAACAGGGGGCCCGTCTACTGAAGCTTTCTTT. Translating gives CASSLTGGPSTEAFF.

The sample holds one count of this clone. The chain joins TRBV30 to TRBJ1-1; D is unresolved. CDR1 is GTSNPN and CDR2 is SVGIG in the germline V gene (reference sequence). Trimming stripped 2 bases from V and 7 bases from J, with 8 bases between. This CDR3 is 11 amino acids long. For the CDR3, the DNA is TGTGCCTGGAGTCGAGCTTATGAAGCTTTCTTT. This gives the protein CAWSRAYEAFF.

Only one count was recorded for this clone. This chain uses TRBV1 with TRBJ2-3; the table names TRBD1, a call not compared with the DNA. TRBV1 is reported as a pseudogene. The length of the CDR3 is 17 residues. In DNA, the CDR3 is TGCACCAGCAGCCAAGATTACAGGTCGTTTGGCAGGAATACGCAGTATTTT. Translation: CTSSQDYRSFGRNTQYF.

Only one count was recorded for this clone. In nucleotides, the CDR3 is TGTGCTAGTGGTCCGACTAGCGGGAACACAGATACGCAGTATTTT. Translating gives CASGPTSGNTDTQYF. The chain is built from TRBV12-5 and TRBJ2-3; 11 nucleotides line up with TRBD2. The V gene end was trimmed by 5 bases and the J gene end by 2 bases; junction bases not matched to a gene: 3. The CDR3 sequence is 15 residues long. CDR1 is LGHNT and CDR2 is FRNRAP in the germline V gene.

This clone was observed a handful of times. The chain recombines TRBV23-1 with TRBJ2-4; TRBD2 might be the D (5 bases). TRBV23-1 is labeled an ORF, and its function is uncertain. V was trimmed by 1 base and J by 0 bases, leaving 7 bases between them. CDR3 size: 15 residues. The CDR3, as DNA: TGCGCCAGCAGTCAATACCGGGGAGCCAAAAACATTCAGTACTTC. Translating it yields CASSQYRGAKNIQYF.

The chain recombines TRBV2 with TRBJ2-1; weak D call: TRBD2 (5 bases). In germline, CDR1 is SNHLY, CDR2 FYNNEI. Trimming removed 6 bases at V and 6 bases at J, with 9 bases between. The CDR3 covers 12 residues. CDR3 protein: CASSYTSNEQFF. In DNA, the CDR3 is TGTGCCAGCAGCTACACTAGCAATGAGCAGTTCTTC.

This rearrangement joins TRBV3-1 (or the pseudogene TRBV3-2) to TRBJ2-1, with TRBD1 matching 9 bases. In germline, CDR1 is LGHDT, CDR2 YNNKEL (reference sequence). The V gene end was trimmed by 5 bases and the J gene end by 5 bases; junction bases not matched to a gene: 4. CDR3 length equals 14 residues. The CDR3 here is CASSNRDRDNEQFF. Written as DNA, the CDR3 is TGTGCCAGCAGCAACCGGGACAGGGACAATGAGCAGTTCTTC.

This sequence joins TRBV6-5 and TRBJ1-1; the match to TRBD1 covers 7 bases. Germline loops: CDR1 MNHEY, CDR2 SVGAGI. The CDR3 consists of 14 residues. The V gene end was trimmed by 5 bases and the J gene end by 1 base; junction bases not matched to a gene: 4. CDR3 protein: CASSTGQPNTEAFF. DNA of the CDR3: TGTGCCAGCAGTACGGGACAGCCGAACACTGAAGCTTTCTTT.

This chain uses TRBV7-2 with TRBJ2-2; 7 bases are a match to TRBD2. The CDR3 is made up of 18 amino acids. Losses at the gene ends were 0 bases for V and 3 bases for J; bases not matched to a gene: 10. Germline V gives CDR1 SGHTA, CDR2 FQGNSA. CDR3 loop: CASSLALPSGVYTGELFF. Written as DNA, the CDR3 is TGTGCCAGCAGCTTAGCCCTACCGAGCGGGGTGTACACCGGGGAGCTGTTTTTT.

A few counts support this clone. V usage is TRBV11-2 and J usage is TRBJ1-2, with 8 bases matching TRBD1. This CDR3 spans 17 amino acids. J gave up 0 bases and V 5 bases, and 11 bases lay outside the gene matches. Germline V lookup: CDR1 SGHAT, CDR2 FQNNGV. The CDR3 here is CASSKIQGAVSNYGYTF. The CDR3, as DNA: TGTGCCAGCAGCAAGATTCAGGGGGCAGTCTCTAACTATGGCTACACCTTC.

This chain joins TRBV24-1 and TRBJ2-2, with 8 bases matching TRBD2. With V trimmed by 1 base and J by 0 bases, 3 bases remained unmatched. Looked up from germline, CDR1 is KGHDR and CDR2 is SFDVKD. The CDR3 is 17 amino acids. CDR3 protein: CATSDLRTSPNTGELFF. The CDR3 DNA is TGTGCCACCAGTGATTTACGGACTAGCCCGAACACCGGGGAGCTGTTTTTT.

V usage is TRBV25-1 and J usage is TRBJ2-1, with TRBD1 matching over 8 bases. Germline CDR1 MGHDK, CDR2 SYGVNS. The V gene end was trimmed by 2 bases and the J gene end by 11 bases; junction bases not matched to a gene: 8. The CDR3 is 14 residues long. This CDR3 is CASSETGTGDQQFF. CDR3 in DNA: TGTGCCAGCAGTGAAACCGGGACAGGAGACCAGCAGTTCTTC.

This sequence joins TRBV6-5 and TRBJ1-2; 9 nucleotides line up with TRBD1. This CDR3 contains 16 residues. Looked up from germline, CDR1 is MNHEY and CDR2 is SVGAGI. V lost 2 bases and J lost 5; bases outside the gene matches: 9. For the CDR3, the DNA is TGTGCCAGCAGTTACAACCTGGACAGGGGTGGATATGGCTACACCTTC. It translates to CASSYNLDRGGYGYTF.

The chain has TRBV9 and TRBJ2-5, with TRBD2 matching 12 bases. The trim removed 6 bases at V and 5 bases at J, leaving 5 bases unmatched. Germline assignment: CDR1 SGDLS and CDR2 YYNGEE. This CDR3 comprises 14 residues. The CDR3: CASTPTSGGETQYF. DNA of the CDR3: TGTGCCAGCACTCCGACTAGCGGGGGCGAGACCCAGTACTTC. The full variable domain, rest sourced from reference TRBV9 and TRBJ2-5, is DSGVTQTPKHLITATGQRVTLRCSPRSGDLSVYWYQQSLDQGLQFLIQYYNGEERAKGNILERFSAQQFPDLHSELNLSSLELGDSALYFCASTPTSGGETQYFGPGTRLLVL.

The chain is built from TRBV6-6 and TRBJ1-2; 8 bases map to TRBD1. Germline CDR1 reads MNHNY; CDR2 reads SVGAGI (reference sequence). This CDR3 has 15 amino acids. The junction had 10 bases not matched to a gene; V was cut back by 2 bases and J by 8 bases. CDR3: CASSYLQGAVDGYTF. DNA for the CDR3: TGTGCCAGCAGTTACCTCCAGGGGGCTGTTGACGGCTACACCTTC.

Here the CDR3 DNA reads TGTGCTAGTGGTTTGACCCTGGGCAGGGATGGCAATCAGCCCCAGCATTTT. Translation: CASGLTLGRDGNQPQHF. The chain joins TRBV12-5 to TRBJ1-5; a possible D gene is TRBD1 (5 bases). Trimming removed 2 bases at V and 2 bases at J, with 16 bases between. The CDR3 extends over 17 amino acids. Germline assignment: CDR1 LGHNT and CDR2 FRNRAP.

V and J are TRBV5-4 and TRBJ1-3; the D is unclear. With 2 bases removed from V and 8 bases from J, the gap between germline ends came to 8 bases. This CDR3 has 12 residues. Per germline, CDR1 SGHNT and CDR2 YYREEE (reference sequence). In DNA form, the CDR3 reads TGTGCCAGCAGCTTTGTAGTCCACACCATATATTTT. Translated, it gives CASSFVVHTIYF.

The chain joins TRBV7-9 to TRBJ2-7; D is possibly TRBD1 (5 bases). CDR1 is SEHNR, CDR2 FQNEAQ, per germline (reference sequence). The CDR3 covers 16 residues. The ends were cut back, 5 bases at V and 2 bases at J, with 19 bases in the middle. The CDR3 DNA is TGTGCCAGCAGCCCCGATGAGGCAGGGAATGCCTACGAGCAGTACTTC. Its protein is CASSPDEAGNAYEQYF.

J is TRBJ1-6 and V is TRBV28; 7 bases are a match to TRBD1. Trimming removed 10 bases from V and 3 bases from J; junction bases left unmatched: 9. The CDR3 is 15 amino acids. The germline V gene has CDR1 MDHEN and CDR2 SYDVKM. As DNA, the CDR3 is TGTGCCACACAGACGGCAGGGGGCTATAATTCACCCCTCCACTTT. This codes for CATQTAGGYNSPLHF.

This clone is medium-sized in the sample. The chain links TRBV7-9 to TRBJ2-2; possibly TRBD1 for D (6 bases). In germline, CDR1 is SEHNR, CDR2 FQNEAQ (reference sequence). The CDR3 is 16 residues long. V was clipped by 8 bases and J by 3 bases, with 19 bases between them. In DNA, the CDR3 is TGTGCCAGCCCTAAGAGCCGGGACATCGACACCGGGGAGCTGTTTTTT. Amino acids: CASPKSRDIDTGELFF.